By sample fraction, the clone carrying this T cell receptor (beta chain) is medium-sized. What it recognizes is unknown. From germline, CDR1 is MNHGY and CDR2 SAAAGT. Trimming pared 0 bases from V and 0 bases from J, leaving 18 bases between. The CDR3 is 18 residues long. Clones were read by immunoSEQ multiplex PCR, and TCRdb kept only the in-frame ones, dropping some. This sample carries approximately 1,500 clones, about 34% of them seen once, and the ten largest clones take about 19%. These data are taken from a study of T cells in localized non-small cell lung cancer. Study-wide results and limits: In adjacent lung, a median around 50 of the top 100 tumor clones were found. Increased T cell density in blood showed an association with longer overall survival. Uninvolved adjacent lung showed the highest T cell clonality, exceeding tumor.

Adjacent lung was taken at least 2 cm from the tumor margin, free of atypia. Sequenced here: normal lung tissue next to the tumor, sampled before any cancer treatment. The V call is TRBV6-8, the J call TRBJ2-7; unclear D gene. This clonotype was sampled from a male donor aged 60 or older with stage I squamous cell lung carcinoma. CDR3 residues: CASSYSSPSRPLSYEQYF. DNA for the CDR3: TGTGCCAGCAGTTACTCGAGTCCTTCGAGGCCACTCTCCTACGAGCAGTACTTC.